These T cell receptor beta chains were read from a single sample in a study of CD8+ T cells in alopecia areata. Produced via immunoSEQ multiplex PCR; TCRdb's table is partial and in-frame only. In the table there are 150,000 to 200,000 clones, roughly 60% of which are singletons. Sequenced material: CD4+ T cells sorted from blood, taken at week 24, from a patient treated with tofacitinib. Receptors were obtained from a human donor with alopecia areata. Both conserved end residues are part of each CDR3. Each record gives: V gene, D gene, CDR3 length, clone size, J gene, CDR3 DNA, CDR3 protein. D genes are given only for firm matches. For some rows the clone size is stated as once, few or many, or as a class when expanded; others skip it.

>TRBV29-1|.|12|few|TRBJ1-4
TGCAGCGCCCGGGGAGTTGGGGAAAAACTGTTTTTT
CSARGVGEKLFF
>TRBV7-9|.|15|.|TRBJ2-7
TGTGCCAGCAGCTCTACTGTGGACAGTCCCTACGAGCAGTACTTC
CASSSTVDSPYEQYF
>TRBV19|TRBD2|17|.|TRBJ2-5
TGTGCCAGTAGTCCCACCCGGACTAGCGGGGGGCAAGAGACCCAGTACTTC
CASSPTRTSGGQETQYF
>TRBV6-5|.|16|.|TRBJ1-4
TGTGCCAGCAGTTCAGAGGCAAAGGCAACTAATGAAAAACTGTTTTTT
CASSSEAKATNEKLFF
>TRBV29-1|.|12|.|TRBJ1-1
TGCAGCGTTGCCCCGCCGAACACTGAAGCTTTCTTT
CSVAPPNTEAFF
>TRBV10-3|TRBD2|15|.|TRBJ2-5
TGTGCCATCAGTGAATTGGCGGGGGAACAAGAGACCCAGTACTTC
CAISELAGEQETQYF
>TRBV5-6|TRBD1|16|.|TRBJ2-1
TGTGCCAGCAGCTCATTAGGGGACAGGGGGATGGATGAGCAGTTCTTC
CASSSLGDRGMDEQFF
>TRBV4-3|.|16|.|TRBJ1-4
TGCGCCAGCAGCCAATCCCCCGGCGGGCCTAATGAAAAACTGTTTTTT
CASSQSPGGPNEKLFF
>TRBV6-5|.|15|few|TRBJ1-5
TGTGCCAGCAGTTTGACAGGTTCTAGCAATCAGCCCCAGCATTTT
CASSLTGSSNQPQHF
>TRBV27|.|15|few|TRBJ2-2
TGTGCCAGCAGTCTCGCGAGGGTATCAACCGGGGAGCTGTTTTTT
CASSLARVSTGELFF
>TRBV30|.|13|.|TRBJ1-3
TGTGCCTGGAGTAAGAATGCTGGAAACACCATATATTTT
CAWSKNAGNTIYF
>TRBV29-1|.|9|.|TRBJ1-2
TGCAGCGTTGGGGCTGGCTACACCTTC
CSVGAGYTF
>TRBV5-6|.|16|.|TRBJ1-2
TGTGCCAGCAGCTTATCTCCCTCAAGCGGGAGCTATGGCTACACCTTC
CASSLSPSSGSYGYTF
>TRBV7-2|TRBD2|16|few|TRBJ2-3
TGTGCCAGCAGCTTAGCGGGGCGGGGGTCGGGGGATACGCAGTATTTT
CASSLAGRGSGDTQYF
>TRBV5-6|.|14|.|TRBJ1-1
TGTGCCAGCAGCTTGGGGGCAGGGAAGACTGAAGCTTTCTTT
CASSLGAGKTEAFF
>TRBV30|TRBD1|14|.|TRBJ1-6
TGTGCCTGGAGTGCAGACAGGGGGAATTCACCCCTCCACTTT
CAWSADRGNSPLHF
>TRBV11-2|TRBD1|15|.|TRBJ1-1
TGTGCCAGCAGACCACAGGGGGCTGGTGGCACTGAAGCTTTCTTT
CASRPQGAGGTEAFF
>TRBV4-1|TRBD1|14|.|TRBJ1-2
TGCGCCAGCAGCCAAGGGGACAGATACTATGGCTACACCTTC
CASSQGDRYYGYTF
>TRBV6-1|TRBD1|15|once|TRBJ1-5
TGTGCCAGCACCCCAGACAGGGGAAGCAATCAGCCCCAGCATTTT
CASTPDRGSNQPQHF
>TRBV4-3|.|16|.|TRBJ2-6
TGCGCCAGCAGCCAAGGAAGTGGCTCTGGGGCCAACGTCCTGACTTTC
CASSQGSGSGANVLTF
>TRBV13|.|13|.|TRBJ1-1
TGTGCCAGCCACCAGGGAACGAACACTGAAGCTTTCTTT
CASHQGTNTEAFF
>TRBV29-1|TRBD1|14|.|TRBJ1-2
TGCAGCGTTGAAACAGGGGGACGGTTGAATGGCTACACCTTC
CSVETGGRLNGYTF
>TRBV5-4|.|13|.|TRBJ1-2
TGTGCCAGCAGCTTGCAGGGGCTGGATGGCTACACCTTC
CASSLQGLDGYTF
>TRBV6-1|.|13|few|TRBJ2-4
TGTGCCAGCGGGGGATTGGCCAAAAACATTCAGTACTTC
CASGGLAKNIQYF
>TRBV6-6|TRBD2|15|few|TRBJ2-1
TGTGCCAGCACTCCCCCGGGACTAGCGGACAATGAGCAGTTCTTC
CASTPPGLADNEQFF
>TRBV30|.|17|.|TRBJ2-6
TGTGCCTGGAGTACCCTCGGACGGGACTCTGGGGCCAACGTCCTGACTTTC
CAWSTLGRDSGANVLTF
>TRBV6-4|TRBD1|13|many|TRBJ2-1
TGTGCCAGCAGTGACAACACAGGGGCTGAGCAGTTCTTC
CASSDNTGAEQFF
>TRBV30|TRBD2|15|few|TRBJ2-5
TGTGCCTGGAGTGGTAGGCGGGGGGTACAAGAGACCCAGTACTTC
CAWSGRRGVQETQYF
>TRBV30|TRBD1|13|.|TRBJ2-7
TGTGCCTGGACGGGACAGCATCTCTACGAGCAGTACTTC
CAWTGQHLYEQYF